This T cell receptor (beta chain) was recorded in a study of blood T cell repertoires in COVID-19. V shed 6 bases and J shed 2 bases, with 14 bases lying between them. The CDR3 consists of 16 residues. Germline CDR1 is KGHSH and CDR2 is LQKENI. The study recruited people aged roughly 18 to 89 years across 20 to 30 US areas. In the authors' workflow: For nucleated cells, counts were estimated from reference gene primer amplification. Method: immunoSEQ multiplex PCR; TCRdb's copy keeps in-frame clones and lacks some. V, J and clone size are those of that table, while D and trimming were read from the DNA. The sample lists under 250,000 clones, around four fifths seen once, with 3.6% in the top ten.

Sequenced sample: PBMCs or T cells enriched from blood (not recorded which). The receptor's source is a woman in her thirties or forties who had been exposed to COVID-19. The chain links TRBV18 to TRBJ2-6; D ambiguous. The CDR3 reads CASSLNSVTGANVLTF. DNA for the CDR3: TGTGCCAGCTCCTTAAATTCTGTTACTGGGGCCAACGTCCTGACTTTC. Complete variable domain (other parts from reference TRBV18 and TRBJ2-6): NAGVMQNPRHLVRRRGQEARLRCSPMKGHSHVYWYRQLPEEGLKFMVYLQKENIIDESGMPKERFSAEFPKEGPSILRIQQVVRGDSAAYFCASSLNSVTGANVLTFGAGSRLTVL.